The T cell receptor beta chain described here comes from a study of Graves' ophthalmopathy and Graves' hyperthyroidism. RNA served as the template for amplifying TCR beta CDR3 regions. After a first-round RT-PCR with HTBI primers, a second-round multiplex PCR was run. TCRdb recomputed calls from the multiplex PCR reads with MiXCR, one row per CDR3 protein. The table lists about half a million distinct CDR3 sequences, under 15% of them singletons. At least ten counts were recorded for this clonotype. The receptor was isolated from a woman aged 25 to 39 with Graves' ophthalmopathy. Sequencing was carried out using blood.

CDR3 sequence reads: CASSLSTGYEQYF. The CDR3 DNA sequence: TGTGCCAGCAGTTTATCGACAGGGTACGAGCAGTACTTC. This sequence joins TRBV27 and TRBJ2-7, with TRBD1 identical over 7 bases. The CDR3 extends over 13 amino acids. V lost 0 bases to trimming and J lost 4 bases; unmatched junction nucleotides: 0. Germline loops: CDR1 MNHEY, CDR2 SMNVEV (reference sequence).